The clone carrying this TCR beta chain was seen ten or more times. Its antigen is unidentified. A library of TCRbeta sequences, prepared with unique molecular identifiers, was generated. TCRdb redid the calling of the PCR reads with MiXCR, one entry per CDR3 protein. Here the sample spans 700,000 to 950,000 distinct CDR3 sequences, 15% to 20% being singletons. This sample was included in a study of T-cell reconstitution after alpha-beta-depleted transplantation in children. General study findings and limits: At one year after transplant, newly produced T cells mostly accounted for T-cell counts and diversity. In patients about two months after transplant, alpha-beta T cells reportedly arose from several hundred expanded graft clones. The study traced high day-60 TCRbeta diversity in some patients to surviving recipient T cells and thymic progenitors.

The germline CDR1 and CDR2 sequences are SEHNR and FQNEAQ (reference sequence). V was cut by 2 bases and J by 3 bases, with 8 bases left in between. This CDR3 has 13 amino acids. This TCR was sampled from a male patient younger than 18 who had a stem cell transplant for acute lymphoblastic leukemia, so the T cells may come from the graft donor. This specimen was PBMCs, mostly from graft donor cells, taken 360 days after TCRalphabeta/CD19-depleted stem cell transplant. This chain uses TRBV7-9 with TRBJ2-7; no reliable D call. The CDR3 here is CASSLTELYEQYF. The CDR3 DNA is TGTGCCAGCAGCTTAACGGAACTCTACGAGCAGTACTTC.